The rows below give T cell receptor beta chains drawn from one sample of a study of blood T cell repertoires in COVID-19. Generated by immunoSEQ multiplex PCR, the TCRdb table keeps only in-frame clones and is missing some. The sample consists of 40,000 or so clones, about 89% of them appearing once. Sequencing was carried out using peripheral blood. The receptors stem from a man over 45 with active COVID-19. Each CDR3 is given with its conserved first and last residue. D genes are given only for firm matches. Where a row states a size, it is once, few, many or the class of an expanded clone; other rows omit it.

J gene,D gene,clone size,V gene,CDR3 DNA,CDR3 protein
TRBJ1-2,.,.,TRBV5-6,TGTGCCAGCAGCCCGGGACACGGGTTATACACCTTC,CASSPGHGLYTF
TRBJ2-7,.,.,TRBV28,TGTGCCAGCAGCGACCCCCTAGCTCAGGAGCAGTACTTC,CASSDPLAQEQYF
TRBJ1-1,.,.,TRBV6-1,TGTGCCAGCAGTGAAAGCGACAGGAACACTGAAGCTTTCTTT,CASSESDRNTEAFF
TRBJ2-7,.,.,TRBV15,TGTGCCACCAGCAGAGATCCCGGCGAGCAGTACTTC,CATSRDPGEQYF
TRBJ2-7,.,.,TRBV27,TGTGCCAGCAGTTCTTCCTACGAGCAGTACTTC,CASSSSYEQYF
TRBJ1-5,.,.,TRBV30,TGTGCCTGGAGTGTTCAGGACAATCAGCCCCAGCATTTT,CAWSVQDNQPQHF
TRBJ1-1,TRBD1,once,TRBV7-9,TGTGCCAGCAGCCCCCGGACAGGGGCGATGAACACTGAAGCTTTCTTT,CASSPRTGAMNTEAFF
TRBJ2-7,TRBD2,.,TRBV7-8,TGTGCCAGCAGGGGAGTGGCGGGAGAGGGCTACGAGCAGTACTTC,CASRGVAGEGYEQYF
TRBJ2-3,.,.,TRBV6-4,TGTGCCAGCAGTGAGCGGGACACAGATACGCAGTATTTT,CASSERDTDTQYF
TRBJ1-2,.,.,TRBV28,TGTGCCAGCAGTCCCAGGGTAGATGGCTACACCTTC,CASSPRVDGYTF
TRBJ2-7,.,.,TRBV28,TGTGCCAGCAGTTTACGGCAGGGTTGGTCCTACGAGCAGTACTTC,CASSLRQGWSYEQYF
TRBJ2-7,TRBD2,.,TRBV18,TGTGCCAGCTCACCTTCGGGACTAGCGGGAATGTACGAGCAGTACTTC,CASSPSGLAGMYEQYF
TRBJ1-2,TRBD1,.,TRBV7-2,TGTGCCAGCAGCTTAGCGAACAGGGGAAACTATGGCTACACCTTC,CASSLANRGNYGYTF
TRBJ1-2,.,.,TRBV29-1,TGCAGCGTCCTCTTCCGGGGGGACCATGGCTACACCTTC,CSVLFRGDHGYTF
TRBJ2-1,TRBD2,.,TRBV4-1,TGCGCCAGCACGACTAGCGGAGGCAGTTACAATGAGCAGTTCTTC,CASTTSGGSYNEQFF
TRBJ2-3,TRBD2,.,TRBV27,TGTGCCAGCAGTTTAAGGATCGGAGTAGCGGGAGAGACAGATACGCAGTATTTT,CASSLRIGVAGETDTQYF
TRBJ2-1,TRBD2,.,TRBV28,TGTGCCAGCAGTTTAGGGCTGAGACTAGCGGGAAGTGAGCAGTTCTTC,CASSLGLRLAGSEQFF
TRBJ2-7,TRBD2,.,TRBV6-5,TGTGCCAGCAGACCCGGGGGGTCCTACGAGCAGTACTTC,CASRPGGSYEQYF
TRBJ2-3,.,.,TRBV4-2,TGTGCCAGCAGCCAAGAAATGGAGACAGATACGCAGTATTTT,CASSQEMETDTQYF
TRBJ2-7,.,few,TRBV27,TGTGCCAGCAGCCCAGGCTACGAGCAGTACTTC,CASSPGYEQYF
TRBJ2-3,TRBD2,.,TRBV19,TGTGCCAGTACTAGCGGGAGGGTCGGCACAGATACGCAGTATTTT,CASTSGRVGTDTQYF
TRBJ1-2,TRBD1,once,TRBV28,TGTGCCAGCACCCTACGGGACAGGGTTTCCAATGGCTACACCTTC,CASTLRDRVSNGYTF
TRBJ2-7,.,.,TRBV19,TGTGCCAGTAGTTTAACGGTATCCTACGAGCAGTACTTC,CASSLTVSYEQYF
TRBJ1-5,.,.,TRBV10-3,TGTGCCATCAGTGGACAGGTTGATCAGCCCCAGCATTTT,CAISGQVDQPQHF
TRBJ1-1,.,.,TRBV27,TGTGCCAGCAGTTTGGGCAGCAGCACTGAAGCTTTCTTT,CASSLGSSTEAFF
TRBJ2-1,.,few,TRBV7-3,TGTGCCAGCGAAGGGAGTTCCACCTACAATGAGCAGTTCTTC,CASEGSSTYNEQFF
TRBJ1-5,.,.,TRBV15,TGTGCCACCAGCAGAGAGGTAGGGGTACAGCCCCAGCATTTT,CATSREVGVQPQHF